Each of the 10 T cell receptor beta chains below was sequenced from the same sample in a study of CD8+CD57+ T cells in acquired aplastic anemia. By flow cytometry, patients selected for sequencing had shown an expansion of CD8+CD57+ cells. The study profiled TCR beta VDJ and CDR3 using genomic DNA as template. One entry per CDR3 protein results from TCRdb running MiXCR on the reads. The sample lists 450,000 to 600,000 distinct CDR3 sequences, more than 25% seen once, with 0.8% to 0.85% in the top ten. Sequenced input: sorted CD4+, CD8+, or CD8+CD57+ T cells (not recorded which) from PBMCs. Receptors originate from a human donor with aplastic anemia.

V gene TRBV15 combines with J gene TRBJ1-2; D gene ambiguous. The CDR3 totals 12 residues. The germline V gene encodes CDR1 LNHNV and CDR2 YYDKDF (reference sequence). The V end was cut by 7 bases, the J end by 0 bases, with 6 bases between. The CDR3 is CATTLANYGYTF. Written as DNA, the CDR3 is TGTGCCACCACCCTAGCTAACTATGGCTACACCTTC.

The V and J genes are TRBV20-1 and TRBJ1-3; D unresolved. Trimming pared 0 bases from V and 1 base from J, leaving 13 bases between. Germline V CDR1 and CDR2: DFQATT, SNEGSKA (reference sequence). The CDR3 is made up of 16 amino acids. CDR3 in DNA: TGCAGTGCTAGAGATTATGGGTTTCCTTCTGGAAACACCATATATTTT. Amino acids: CSARDYGFPSGNTIYF.

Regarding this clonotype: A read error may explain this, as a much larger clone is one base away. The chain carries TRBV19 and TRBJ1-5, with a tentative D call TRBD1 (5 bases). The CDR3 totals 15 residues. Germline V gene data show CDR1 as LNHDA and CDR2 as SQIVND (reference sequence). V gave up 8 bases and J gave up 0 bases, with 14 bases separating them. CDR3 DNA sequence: TGTGCCAGTGGTAAGGGACCCTATAGCAATCAGCCCCAGCATTTT. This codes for CASGKGPYSNQPQHF.

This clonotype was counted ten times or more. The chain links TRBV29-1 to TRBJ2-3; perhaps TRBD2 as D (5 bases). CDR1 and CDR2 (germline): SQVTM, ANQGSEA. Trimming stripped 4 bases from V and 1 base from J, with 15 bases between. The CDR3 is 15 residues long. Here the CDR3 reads CSVVNPAEGTDTQYF. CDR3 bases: TGCAGCGTTGTAAATCCAGCGGAAGGCACAGATACGCAGTATTTT.

The CDR3 bases are TGTGCCAGCAGTGACGTCGGGGGAGAAAAACTGTTTTTT. It codes for CASSDVGGEKLFF. The chain combines TRBV25-1 with TRBJ1-4, with a possible D match to TRBD1 (5 bases). The CDR3 runs 13 residues. The V gene lost 3 bases and the J gene lost 8 bases, with 10 bases spanning the gap. The V gene's germline CDR1 is MGHDK and CDR2 SYGVNS.

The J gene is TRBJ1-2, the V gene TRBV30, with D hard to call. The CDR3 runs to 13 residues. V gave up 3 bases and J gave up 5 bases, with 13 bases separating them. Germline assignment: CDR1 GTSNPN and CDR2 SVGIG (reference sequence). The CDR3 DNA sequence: TGTGCCTGGAGCCAAATGGGAGAGTATGGCTACACCTTC. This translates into CAWSQMGEYGYTF.

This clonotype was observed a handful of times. CDR3 amino acids: CASSDRQDQPQHF. The CDR3 DNA is TGCGCCAGCAGTGATAGACAGGATCAGCCCCAGCATTTT. The chain employs TRBV10-2 and TRBJ1-5, with D maybe TRBD1 (6 bases). Trimming pared 3 bases from V and 5 bases from J, leaving 8 bases between. The CDR3 extends over 13 amino acids. CDR1 WSHSY and CDR2 SAAADI come from the germline V gene.

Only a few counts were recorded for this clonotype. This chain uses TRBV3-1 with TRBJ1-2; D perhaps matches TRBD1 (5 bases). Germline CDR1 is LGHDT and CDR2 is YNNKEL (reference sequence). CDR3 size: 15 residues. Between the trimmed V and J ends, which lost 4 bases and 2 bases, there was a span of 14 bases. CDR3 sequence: CASSRDLDRNYGYTF. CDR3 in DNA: TGTGCCAGCAGCCGGGATCTAGACAGAAACTATGGCTACACCTTC.

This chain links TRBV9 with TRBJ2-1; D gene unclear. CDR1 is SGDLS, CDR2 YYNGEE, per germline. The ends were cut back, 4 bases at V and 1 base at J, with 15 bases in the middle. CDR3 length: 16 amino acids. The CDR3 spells CASSSNPQRSYNEQFF. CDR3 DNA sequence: TGTGCCAGCAGCTCAAACCCCCAAAGGTCCTACAATGAGCAGTTCTTC. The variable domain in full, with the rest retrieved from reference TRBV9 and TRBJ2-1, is DSGVTQTPKHLITATGQRVTLRCSPRSGDLSVYWYQQSLDQGLQFLIQYYNGEERAKGNILERFSAQQFPDLHSELNLSSLELGDSALYFCASSSNPQRSYNEQFFGPGTRLTVL.

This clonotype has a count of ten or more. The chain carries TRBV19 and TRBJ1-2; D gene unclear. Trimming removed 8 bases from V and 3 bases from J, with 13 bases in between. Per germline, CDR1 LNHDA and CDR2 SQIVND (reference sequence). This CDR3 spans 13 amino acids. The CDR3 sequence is CASSTTPHYGYTF. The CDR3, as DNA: TGTGCCAGTTCAACCACACCGCACTATGGCTACACCTTC.